Presented here are 28 T cell receptor beta chains from one specimen sequenced in a study of shared clonotypes between healthy human individuals. TCRdb's copy holds only in-frame clones and misses some; the assay was immunoSEQ multiplex PCR. The sample contains over 2 million clones, 85% to 95% of which appear only once. Sequenced: naive CD4+ T cells from PBMCs. The subset is: CD45RA+ positively selected. The receptor set was obtained from a man younger than 35 in good health. Some clones in this sample may be carry-over from other donors' samples.

The rearrangement uses TRBV11-1 and TRBJ2-4; TRBD1 matches at 9 bases. Germline loops: CDR1 SGHAT, CDR2 FQDESV (reference sequence). The CDR3 length is 16 residues. V lost 1 base, J lost 3 bases, and 4 bases stayed unmatched. The CDR3 protein is CASSLGGQGLKNIQYF. The CDR3 coding sequence is TGTGCCAGCAGCTTAGGGGGACAGGGCCTCAAAAACATTCAGTACTTC.

This rearrangement joins TRBV4-1 to TRBJ1-2, with a weak D call TRBD1 (5 bases). The CDR3 spans 13 residues. Trimming shortened V by 4 bases and J by 6 bases, and 12 bases separated the two germline ends. Germline V lookup: CDR1 MGHRA, CDR2 YSYEKL. The CDR3 loop reads CASSPPLGDGYTF. CDR3 coding DNA: TGCGCCAGCAGCCCACCCCTAGGGGATGGCTACACCTTC.

This clone was observed a single time. The chain employs TRBV6-5 and TRBJ1-2; D is unresolved. This CDR3 has 13 residues. From germline, CDR1 is MNHEY and CDR2 SVGAGI. Trimming removed 2 bases from V and 8 bases from J, with 12 bases in between. The CDR3 spells CASSYMGGRGYTF. CDR3 DNA sequence: TGTGCCAGCAGTTACATGGGAGGGAGAGGCTACACCTTC.

The CDR3 nucleotides read TGTGCCAGCAGCCAGCGGACCCAAGAGACCCAGTACTTC. Protein sequence: CASSQRTQETQYF. V usage is TRBV7-3 and J usage is TRBJ2-5, with a possible D match to TRBD2 (5 bases). The germline gives CDR1 SGHTA, CDR2 FQGTGA. Trimming took off 5 bases at V and 1 base at J, with 8 bases between the two ends. This CDR3 spans 13 amino acids.

The chain carries TRBV5-6 and TRBJ2-7; D possibly uses TRBD1 or TRBD2 (6 bases each). The germline V gene encodes CDR1 SGHDT and CDR2 YYEEEE. This CDR3 has 16 amino acids. V lost 2 bases and J lost 5, with 20 bases in between. In nucleotides, the CDR3 is TGTGCCAGCAGCTTTATACCGGGGGCGAGGTCCCACGAGCAGTACTTC. Protein: CASSFIPGARSHEQYF.

V is TRBV6-4 and J is TRBJ2-3; 9 nucleotides match TRBD2. V trimming: 6 bases; J trimming: 8 bases; junction bases outside the gene matches: 18. Germline V CDR1 and CDR2: MRHNA, SNTAGT. The CDR3 length is 17 residues. The CDR3 bases are TGTGCCAGCAGCGTTTCCGCCGGGACTAGCTCCGCGGGTACGCAGTATTTT. As protein: CASSVSAGTSSAGTQYF.

The V and J genes are TRBV27 and TRBJ1-2; TRBD1 aligns across 7 bases. Germline CDR1 is MNHEY and CDR2 is SMNVEV (reference sequence). V shed 4 bases and J 4 bases; nucleotides not matched to a gene: 6. The CDR3 consists of 14 residues. CDR3 in amino acids: CASSSNRGTYGYTF. CDR3 DNA sequence: TGTGCCAGCAGTTCCAACAGGGGAACCTATGGCTACACCTTC.

The rearrangement links TRBV4-1 to TRBJ1-2; D unresolved. The V gene lost 1 base and the J gene lost 8 bases, with 11 bases spanning the gap. The germline gives CDR1 MGHRA, CDR2 YSYEKL. This CDR3 has 13 amino acids. DNA for the CDR3: TGCGCCAGCAGCCAAGGGCAGGCTATGGGCTACACCTTC. This codes for CASSQGQAMGYTF.

The chain has TRBV15 and TRBJ2-7, with D perhaps matching TRBD1 or TRBD2 (5 bases each). This CDR3 is built from 15 residues. V lost 5 bases and J lost 1, with 15 bases in between. CDR1 is LNHNV and CDR2 is YYDKDF in the germline V gene (reference sequence). CDR3 residues: CATSDPGQGSYEQYF. The CDR3 DNA reads as TGTGCCACCAGCGACCCGGGGCAGGGTTCCTACGAGCAGTACTTC.

A word on this clone: The same CDR3 also results from other DNA sequences found in this sample. This chain joins TRBV11-2 and TRBJ2-1; TRBD2 matches at 7 bases. The CDR3 is 16 residues long. Per the germline V gene, CDR1 is SGHAT and CDR2 is FQNNGV. Losses at the gene ends were 1 base for V and 1 base for J; bases not matched to a gene: 4. Written as DNA, the CDR3 is TGTGCCAGCAGCTTAGGCGGGAGCGGATCCTACAATGAGCAGTTCTTC. Its protein is CASSLGGSGSYNEQFF.

This chain joins TRBV7-6 and TRBJ2-5; 9 bases are a match to TRBD2. V was clipped by 3 bases and J by 4 bases; unmatched bases: 6. CDR1 is SGHVS, CDR2 FNYEAQ, per germline. The CDR3 consists of 15 residues. CDR3 in DNA: TGTGCCAGCAGCTTGGGCGGGAGGGGAGGAGAGACCCAGTACTTC. It is translated as CASSLGGRGGETQYF. The full variable domain, in which reference TRBV7-6 and TRBJ2-5 provide the parts outside the CDR3, is GAGVSQSPRYKVTKRGQDVALRCDPISGHVSLYWYRQALGQGPEFLTYFNYEAQQDKSGLPNDRFSAERPEGSISTLTIQRTEQRDSAMYRCASSLGGRGGETQYFGPGTRLLVL.

CDR3 nucleotide sequence: TGCAGCGTTGAAAGGATCTACAGGGGATTTGCAGATACGCAGTATTTT. This sequence encodes CSVERIYRGFADTQYF. V usage is TRBV29-1 and J usage is TRBJ2-3; 7 bases agree with TRBD1. After removal of 2 bases from V and 4 bases from J, the junction contained 12 bases not matched to a gene. Germline CDR1 reads SQVTM; CDR2 reads ANQGSEA. The CDR3 spans 16 residues.

CDR3 sequence: CASSLQGAQGTEAFF. The CDR3 coding sequence is TGTGCCAGCAGTTTACAGGGGGCGCAGGGAACTGAAGCTTTCTTT. The chain uses TRBV28 and TRBJ1-1; 8 bases fit TRBD1. Losses at the gene ends were 2 bases for V and 5 bases for J; bases not matched to a gene: 7. This CDR3 has 15 amino acids. In germline, CDR1 is MDHEN, CDR2 SYDVKM.

The rearrangement links TRBV4-1 to TRBJ1-4; TRBD1 is a possible D gene (5 bases). The CDR3 length is 15 residues. V shed 3 bases and J shed 0 bases, with 8 bases lying between them. Germline CDR1 and CDR2: MGHRA and YSYEKL. The CDR3 DNA is TGCGCCAGCAGCCAGGGGGAGGCAACTAATGAAAAACTGTTTTTT. It encodes CASSQGEATNEKLFF.

Note on this clone: Other DNA sequences in the sample encode the same CDR3. The rearrangement uses TRBV18 and TRBJ2-7; perhaps TRBD1 as D (5 bases). CDR1 and CDR2 (germline): KGHSH, LQKENI. The CDR3 totals 13 residues. V lost 2 bases and J 3 bases, leaving 8 bases between the germline ends. The CDR3 DNA reads as TGTGCCAGCTCACCAGGACAATACTACGAGCAGTACTTC. Translated, it gives CASSPGQYYEQYF.

This clone was counted between two and nine times. Germline and junction disagree at one end, which may indicate a read error. V gene TRBV5-1 combines with J gene TRBJ1-1; no clear D gene. CDR1 is SGHRS and CDR2 is YFSETQ in the germline V gene. The CDR3 loop spans 13 amino acids. CDR3 residues: CASSLVGNAEAFF. CDR3 DNA sequence: TGCGCCAGCAGCTTGGTAGGGAACGCTGAAGCTTTCTTT.

The rearrangement links TRBV9 to TRBJ1-3; D may be TRBD1 (5 bases). The germline V and J ends were trimmed by 2 bases and 6 bases, with 15 bases remaining between them. The CDR3 is 15 residues long. CDR1 and CDR2 (germline): SGDLS, YYNGEE. The CDR3 sequence is CASSVREQAPNTIYF. The CDR3 DNA is TGTGCCAGCAGCGTGAGGGAACAGGCCCCAAACACCATATATTTT.

The CDR3 DNA is TGTGCCAGCAGTTTATTAGGGAGCCCAGAGACCCAGTACTTC. It encodes CASSLLGSPETQYF. This rearrangement joins TRBV27 to TRBJ2-5; TRBD2 is a possible D gene (5 bases). The CDR3 has 14 amino acids. Germline-derived CDR1 and CDR2 are MNHEY and SMNVEV (reference sequence). Trimming removed 1 base from V and 4 bases from J, with 10 bases in between.

The V call is TRBV6-5, the J call TRBJ1-2; 7 positions agree with TRBD1. The V gene's germline CDR1 is MNHEY and CDR2 SVGAGI. Trimming took 3 bases from V and 6 from J; bases not matched to a gene: 7. CDR3 length: 14 residues. The CDR3 DNA is TGTGCCAGCAGTTATGGAGGGACAGTCGATGGCTACACCTTC. Translation: CASSYGGTVDGYTF.

For this clone: Other DNA sequences in this sample translate to the same CDR3. The chain is built from TRBV6-5 and TRBJ2-7, with no clear D. V gave up 2 bases and J gave up 6 bases, with 5 bases separating them. In germline, CDR1 is MNHEY, CDR2 SVGAGI. There are 11 residues in the CDR3. In DNA, the CDR3 is TGTGCCAGCAGTTACAATAGCGAGCAGTACTTC. This sequence encodes CASSYNSEQYF.

The V and J genes are TRBV5-1 and TRBJ2-3, with 11 bases identical to TRBD2. CDR1 and CDR2 from the germline V gene are SGHRS and YFSETQ. The CDR3 has 15 residues. With V trimmed by 2 bases and J by 3 bases, 2 bases remained unmatched. This chain's CDR3 is CASSLLAGVTDTQYF. CDR3 sequence (DNA): TGCGCCAGCAGCTTACTAGCGGGAGTGACAGATACGCAGTATTTT.

This rearrangement joins TRBV27 to TRBJ2-5; D gene ambiguous. This CDR3 spans 13 amino acids. V dropped 8 bases and J dropped 2 bases, with 12 bases sitting between them. CDR1 and CDR2 from the germline V gene are MNHEY and SMNVEV (reference sequence). As DNA, the CDR3 is TGTGCCAGCGATCTGCTAAAGCAAGAGACCCAGTACTTC. As protein: CASDLLKQETQYF.

This clone was counted only a few times. The chain combines TRBV5-6 with TRBJ1-1; D is uncertain. With 5 bases removed from V and 0 bases from J, the gap between germline ends came to 14 bases. Per the germline V gene, CDR1 is SGHDT and CDR2 is YYEEEE. The CDR3 length is 15 residues. In DNA, the CDR3 is TGTGCCAGCAGTGCGATTGAAGGCGTGAACACTGAAGCTTTCTTT. As protein: CASSAIEGVNTEAFF.

This chain uses TRBV11-3 with TRBJ2-7; perhaps TRBD1 as D (5 bases). The CDR3 covers 13 residues. Trimming stripped 2 bases from V and 5 bases from J, with 10 bases between. The germline V gene has CDR1 SGHNT and CDR2 YENEEA. The CDR3 loop is CASSLLDSHEQYF. Written as DNA, the CDR3 is TGTGCCAGCAGCTTACTCGACAGTCACGAGCAGTACTTC.

CDR3 sequence reads: CASSSTGGDRYEQYF. As DNA, the CDR3 is TGTGCCAGCAGCTCCACAGGGGGCGATAGGTACGAGCAGTACTTC. The chain combines TRBV5-6 with TRBJ2-7, with TRBD1 matching over 9 bases. Germline V gene sequence: CDR1 SGHDT, CDR2 YYEEEE. V lost 3 bases, J lost 4 bases, and 8 bases stayed unmatched. The CDR3 is made up of 15 amino acids. Combining the CDR3 with reference TRBV5-6 and TRBJ2-7 gives the whole variable domain DAGVTQSPTHLIKTRGQQVTLRCSPKSGHDTVSWYQQALGQGPQFIFQYYEEEERQRGNFPDRFSGHQFPNYSSELNVNALLLGDSALYLCASSSTGGDRYEQYFGPGTRLTVT.

This rearrangement joins TRBV30 to TRBJ2-7; 9 bases map to TRBD2. Unmatched junction bases numbered 5, after V lost 5 bases and J lost 0 bases. Germline-derived CDR1 and CDR2 are GTSNPN and SVGIG (reference sequence). The CDR3 loop spans 14 amino acids. In DNA form, the CDR3 reads TGTGCCTGGGCAAGCGGGAGGTCCTCCTACGAGCAGTACTTC. Translated, it gives CAWASGRSSYEQYF.

The CDR3: CASSMGRTEAFF. CDR3 sequence (DNA): TGTGCCAGCAGCATGGGACGCACTGAAGCTTTCTTT. V and J are TRBV7-3 and TRBJ1-1; perhaps TRBD1 as D (5 bases). V was clipped by 5 bases and J by 4 bases, with 8 bases between them. CDR3 length: 12 amino acids. Germline V gene data show CDR1 as SGHTA and CDR2 as FQGTGA.

J is TRBJ2-7 and V is TRBV7-9; TRBD2 matches at 13 bases. Germline loops: CDR1 SEHNR, CDR2 FQNEAQ (reference sequence). The CDR3 has 14 amino acids. Trimming took 5 bases from V and 7 from J; bases not matched to a gene: 5. The CDR3 is CASSPGLAGEEQYF. The CDR3 region has the DNA TGTGCCAGCAGCCCCGGACTAGCGGGAGAAGAGCAGTACTTC.